This TCR beta chain was retrieved from a study of T-cell memory formation after mild COVID-19 (dated by TCRdb to 2020 to 2023). Concerning the study at large: TCR sequence clusters from the two donors were largely donor specific. In a couple of donors, T-cell clones that expanded and contracted after mild COVID-19 were followed by sequencing TCRalpha and TCRbeta repertoires longitudinally. The cohort comprised two young, previously healthy adult volunteers, one female and one male. General conclusions and limits of the study: The study covered only a couple of mild cases, and larger cohorts including severe cases with pre-infection samples were considered necessary. Some responding clones were found in pre-infection memory, which suggests that pre-existing cross-reactive memory T cells took part in the SARS-CoV-2 response. Whether the second-wave clones peaking on day 37 were SARS-CoV-2 specific was not confirmed. Contracting CD4+ clones were located mainly in the CM and EM memory subsets, whereas CD8+ clones were found to be enriched in EMRA. Balanced CD4/CD8 phenotypes were observed for clones contracting from day 15 to 85, whereas a bias towards CD4+ was observed for a second wave of clones expanding from day 15 to 37.

A note on this clonotype: The antigen this receptor binds is unknown. Base qualities are not recorded, but no much larger clone differs from it by a single base.

The data were produced on an Illumina NovaSeq 6000. cDNA libraries for TCRalpha and TCRbeta were prepared by 5'RACE using constant-segment primers, with sample barcodes and unique molecular identifiers added. RNA was extracted from every sample with Trizol reagent. The libraries were amplified in two PCR steps, and the second step added a second sample barcode and Illumina TruSeq adapters. Sequencing of the libraries was done on an Illumina NovaSeq, producing 2 x 150 bp paired-end reads. From the authors' description of their analysis: Demultiplexing of reads and collapsing into UMI-guided consensus sequences were performed with migec v1.2.7. Using mixcr v2.1.11, the UMI consensuses were aligned to TRA and TRB V and J templates and assembled into clonotypes. Expanded or contracted clonotypes were those called significant by both edgeR and NoisET, with noise models trained on biological replicates. For edgeR calls, a false discovery rate-adjusted p below 0.01 and a log2 fold-change threshold of 1 were applied. As an exploratory analysis of dynamics, max-normalized trajectories of the 1000 most abundant clonotypes were examined by PCA with hierarchical clustering. Separately sequenced CD4+ and CD8+ repertoires were used to assign a CD4 or CD8 phenotype to each responding clone. TCRdb itself trimmed the public reads at Q25 with fastp, ran MiXCR and retained productive beta chains. Each CDR3 protein appears once, grouped with its most common genes and DNA. V and J calls and clone size were set by TCRdb, not the authors. Counted in this sample were around 450,000 distinct CDR3 sequences; more than 20% of them appeared once. The ten largest clones add up to around 9% of the sample.

Inclusive of the bounding cysteine and phenylalanine, the CDR3 is 15 residues long. Just CDR3 DNA is preserved here, 45 bases in frame from base 1. After removal of 1 base from V and 7 bases from J, the junction retains 5 bases not matched to a gene. Looking up the germline V gene (reference sequence) yields CDR1 LNHNV and CDR2 YYDKDF. Ficoll-Paque density gradient centrifugation was the method used to isolate PBMCs. The material sequenced was PBMCs or a T cell subset sorted from them (not recorded which). Rearrangement joined TRBV15 to TRBJ2-1, and 9 junction bases match TRBD2. The TCR comes from an adult woman who had mild COVID-19 (a few samples of this study predate the infection). The sample titles of this study are shuffled in the database, so cell type and time point are left out; the donor was told from shared clones. CDR3 protein: CATSRGGLAWNEQFF. In nucleotide form, the sequence is TGTGCCACCAGCAGAGGAGGACTAGCGTGGAATGAGCAGTTCTTC.